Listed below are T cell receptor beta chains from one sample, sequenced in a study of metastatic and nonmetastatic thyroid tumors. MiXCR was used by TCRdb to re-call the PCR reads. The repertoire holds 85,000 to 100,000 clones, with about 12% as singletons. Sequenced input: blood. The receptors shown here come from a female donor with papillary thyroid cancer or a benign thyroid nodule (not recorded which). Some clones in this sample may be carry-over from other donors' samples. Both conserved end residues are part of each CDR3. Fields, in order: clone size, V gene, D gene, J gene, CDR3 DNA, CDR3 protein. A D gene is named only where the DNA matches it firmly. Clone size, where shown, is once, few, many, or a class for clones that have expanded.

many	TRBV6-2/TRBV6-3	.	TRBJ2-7	TGTGCCAGCAGCAGCCCCGGGACACGCTCCTACGAGCAGTACTTC	CASSSPGTRSYEQYF
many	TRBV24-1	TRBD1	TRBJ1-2	TGTGCCACCAGTGGCGGGGACAGGGAGTCGGGTGGCTACACCTTC	CATSGGDRESGGYTF
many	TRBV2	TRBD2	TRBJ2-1	TGTGCCAGCAGTGAAGGGGTCGAGGGACTAGCTGCTAATGAGCAGTTCTTC	CASSEGVEGLAANEQFF
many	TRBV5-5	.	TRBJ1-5	TGTGCCAGCAGCTTTGCAGGAGGCAATCAGCCCCAGCATTTT	CASSFAGGNQPQHF
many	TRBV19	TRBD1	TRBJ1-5	TGTGCCAGTAGTACCGGACAGGGAGAGGGCAATCAGCCCCAGCATTTT	CASSTGQGEGNQPQHF
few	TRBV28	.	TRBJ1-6	TGTGCCAGCAGCCACCGTTTTTGGGGTCTCAGCTCCTATAATTCACCCCTCCACTTT	CASSHRFWGLSSYNSPLHF
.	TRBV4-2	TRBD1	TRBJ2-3	TGTGCCAGCAGCCATCGGGACAGGGGCGAAATAGTTCCTGGCACAGATACGCAGTATTTT	CASSHRDRGEIVPGTDTQYF
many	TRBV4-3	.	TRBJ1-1	TGCGCCAGCAGCCAAGATTCTCGGGCAGGGGCCCCTGAAGCTTTCTTT	CASSQDSRAGAPEAFF
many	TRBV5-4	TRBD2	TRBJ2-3	TGTGCCAGCAGCTCGACTAGCCCTCGCGGAGATACGCAGTATTTT	CASSSTSPRGDTQYF
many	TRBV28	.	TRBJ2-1	TGTGCCAGCACTCGTGACATAGTCTACAATGAGCAGTTCTTC	CASTRDIVYNEQFF
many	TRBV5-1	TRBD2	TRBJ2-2	TGCGCCAGCAGCTTGGCGGCTAGCGGGAGGGGCACCGGGGAGCTGTTTTTT	CASSLAASGRGTGELFF
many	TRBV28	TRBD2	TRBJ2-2	TGTGCCAGCGAAGGGCGACTAGCATCCGGGGAGCTGTTTTTT	CASEGRLASGELFF
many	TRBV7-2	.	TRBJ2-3	TGTGCCAGCAGAAGGGACAGCACAGATACGCAGTATTTT	CASRRDSTDTQYF
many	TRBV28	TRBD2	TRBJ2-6	TGTGCCAGCGGTAGCGGGGACCGCTCCTCTGGGGCCAACGTCCTGACTTTC	CASGSGDRSSGANVLTF
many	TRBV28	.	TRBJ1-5	TGTGCCAGCAGTAGCCCGGACGGGAATAGCAATCAGCCCCAGCATTTT	CASSSPDGNSNQPQHF
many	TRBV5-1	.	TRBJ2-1	TGCGCCAGCAGCTTGGGGGCTCGGGGAAATGAGCAGTTCTTC	CASSLGARGNEQFF
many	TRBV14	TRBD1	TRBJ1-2	TGTGCCAGCAGCCAGACAGGGTATGGCTACACCTTC	CASSQTGYGYTF
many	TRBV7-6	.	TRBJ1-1	TGTGCCAGCAGCTTAGGCCTAAGAACCGGGTCCCCAACTGAAGCTTTCTTT	CASSLGLRTGSPTEAFF
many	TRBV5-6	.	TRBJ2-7	TGTGCCAGCAGCAGATACAACTCCTACGAGCAGTACTTC	CASSRYNSYEQYF
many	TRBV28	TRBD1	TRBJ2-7	TGTGCCAGCAGCCCGGGACAGGGGGCGCGAGAGCAGTACTTC	CASSPGQGAREQYF
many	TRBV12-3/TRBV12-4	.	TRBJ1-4	TGTGCCAGCAGGCCAGGTTCCACTGCAACTAATGAAAAACTGTTTTTT	CASRPGSTATNEKLFF
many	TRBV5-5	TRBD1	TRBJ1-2	TGTGCCAGCAGCCCCAGGACAGGTTCGAACTATGGCTACACCTTC	CASSPRTGSNYGYTF
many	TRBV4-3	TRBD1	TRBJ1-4	TGCGCCAGCAGCCAGACCGGGACAGGGAGTGAAAAACTGTTTTTT	CASSQTGTGSEKLFF
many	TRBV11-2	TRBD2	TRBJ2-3	TGTGCCAGCAGCTTAGTAGCGGGAGGGCCAGATACGCAGTATTTT	CASSLVAGGPDTQYF
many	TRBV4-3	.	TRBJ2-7	TGCGCCAGCAGCCAAGATCGGACAGCAGCCTACGAGCAGTACTTC	CASSQDRTAAYEQYF
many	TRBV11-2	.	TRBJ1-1	TGTGCCAGCAGCTTAATGCAGGCGAGGGACACTGAAGCTTTCTTT	CASSLMQARDTEAFF
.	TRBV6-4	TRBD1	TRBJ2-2	TGTGCCAGCAGGACAGGGGGTTTGTTGGTTTTT	CASRTGGLLVF
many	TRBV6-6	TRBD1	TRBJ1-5	TGTGCCAGCAGTTACGCCACAGGGGCAGCTTATAGCAATCAGCCCCAGCATTTT	CASSYATGAAYSNQPQHF
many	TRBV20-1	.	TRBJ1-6	TGCAGTGCTAGTGGGTGGGATTCACCCCTCCACTTT	CSASGWDSPLHF
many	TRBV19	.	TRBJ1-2	TGTGCCAGTAGTGCCGGAGGAGGGATTGGGTTTGGCTACACCTTC	CASSAGGGIGFGYTF
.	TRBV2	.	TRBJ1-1	TGTGCCAGCAGTATAGGGGAGAACACTGAAGCTTTCTTT	CASSIGENTEAFF
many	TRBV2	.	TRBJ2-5	TGTGCCAGCAGTTGGTTGGACGGTAAACAAGAGACCCAGTACTTC	CASSWLDGKQETQYF
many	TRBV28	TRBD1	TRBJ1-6	TGTGCCAGCCGACAGGGGGTCGGTTCACCCCTCCACTTT	CASRQGVGSPLHF
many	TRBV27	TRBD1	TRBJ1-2	TGTGCCAGCAGTTCGATGGGACAGGGCTATGGCTACACCTTC	CASSSMGQGYGYTF
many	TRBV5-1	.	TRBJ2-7	TGCGCCAGCAGCCGACTAGGGAACTACGGGCAGTACTTC	CASSRLGNYGQYF
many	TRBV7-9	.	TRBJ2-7	TGTGCCAGCAGCCGCGACTTCTCCTACGAGCAGTACTTC	CASSRDFSYEQYF
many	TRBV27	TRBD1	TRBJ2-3	TGTGCCAGCAGTTTACCCCCGGGACAGGGGGCTGACACGCAGTATTTT	CASSLPPGQGADTQYF
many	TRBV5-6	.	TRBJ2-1	TGTGCCAGCAGCCTCACTACAGGGATCAATGAGCAGTTCTTC	CASSLTTGINEQFF
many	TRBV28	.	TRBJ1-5	TGTGCCAGCAGTTTACGGGGGTCGCGCAATCAGCCCCAGCATTTT	CASSLRGSRNQPQHF
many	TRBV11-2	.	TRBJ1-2	TGTGCCAGCAGCTTAGATCTCCGGACTTATGGCTACACCTTC	CASSLDLRTYGYTF
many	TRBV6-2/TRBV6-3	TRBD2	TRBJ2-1	TGTGCCAGCCGGGAGGTCTCCTACAATGAGCAGTTCTTC	CASREVSYNEQFF
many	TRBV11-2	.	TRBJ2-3	TGTGCCAGCAGCCAAGGGGACGAAAATACGCAGTATTTT	CASSQGDENTQYF
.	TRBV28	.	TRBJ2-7	TGTGCCAGCAGTCAGGGAATCTACGAGCAGTACTTC	CASSQGIYEQYF